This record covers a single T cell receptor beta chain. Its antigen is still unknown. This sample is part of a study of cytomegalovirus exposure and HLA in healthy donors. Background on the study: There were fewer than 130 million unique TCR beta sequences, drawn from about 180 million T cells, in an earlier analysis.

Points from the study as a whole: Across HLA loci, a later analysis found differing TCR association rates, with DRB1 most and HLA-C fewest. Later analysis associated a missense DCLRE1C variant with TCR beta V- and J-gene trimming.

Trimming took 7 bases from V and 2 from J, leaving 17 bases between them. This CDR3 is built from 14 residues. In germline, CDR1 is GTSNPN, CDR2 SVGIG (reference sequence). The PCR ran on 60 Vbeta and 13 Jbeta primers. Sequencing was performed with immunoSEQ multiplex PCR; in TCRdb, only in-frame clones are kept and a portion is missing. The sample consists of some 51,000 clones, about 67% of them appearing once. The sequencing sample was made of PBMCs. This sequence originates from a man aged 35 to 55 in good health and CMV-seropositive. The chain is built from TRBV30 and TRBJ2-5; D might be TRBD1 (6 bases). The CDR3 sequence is CASTWGPRQETQYF. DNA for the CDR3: TGTGCCTCGACCTGGGGGCCGAGGCAAGAGACCCAGTACTTC.